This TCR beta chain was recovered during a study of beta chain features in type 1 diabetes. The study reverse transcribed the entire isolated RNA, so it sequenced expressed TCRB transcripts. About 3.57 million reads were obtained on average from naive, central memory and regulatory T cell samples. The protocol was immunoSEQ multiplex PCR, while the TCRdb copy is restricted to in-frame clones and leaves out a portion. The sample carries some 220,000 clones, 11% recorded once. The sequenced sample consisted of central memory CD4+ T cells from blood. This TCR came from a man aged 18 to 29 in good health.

Here the CDR3 reads CASRQNSYNEKLFF. CDR3 nucleotide sequence: TGTGCCAGCAGGCAGAACAGCTATAATGAAAAACTGTTTTTT. The rearrangement uses TRBV6-6 and TRBJ1-4; no reliable D call. The CDR3 contains 14 residues. Deletions cut 6 bases from V and 4 bases from J, with 12 bases between. Germline-derived CDR1 and CDR2 are MNHNY and SVGAGI (reference sequence).